This T cell receptor beta chain was retrieved from a study of response to subunit inactivated influenza vaccine. Regarding the study as a whole: Seasonal influenza vaccination, on each occasion, was suggested by the authors to recruit few new T cells.

In TCRdb, the RT-PCR reads were re-called with MiXCR into one record per CDR3 protein. The data contain 550,000 to 600,000 distinct CDR3 sequences, 12% of them singletons. Comment on this clonotype: The antigen is not known.

The sequence was obtained from a man in his fifties or sixties who received an inactivated influenza vaccine. The specimen was PBMCs from blood, collected on the day of vaccination.

CDR3 residues: CSARVGFSYEQYF. CDR3 nucleotides: TGCAGTGCTAGAGTTGGGTTCTCCTACGAGCAGTACTTC. The chain joins TRBV20-1 to TRBJ2-7; D uncertain. V lost 1 base, J lost 0 bases, and 7 bases lay in between. The V gene's germline CDR1 is DFQATT and CDR2 SNEGSKA (reference sequence). The CDR3 sequence is 13 residues long.